The source of this T cell receptor beta chain is a study of beta chain features in type 1 diabetes. Study context: On cell yields, gender and age, patients and healthy donors were similar.

Reverse transcribing all isolated RNA meant expressed TCRB transcripts were sequenced. Clones were read by immunoSEQ multiplex PCR, and TCRdb kept only the in-frame ones, dropping some. The table includes about 450,000 clones, roughly an eighth detected once. This clone was seen a handful of times. Its target is unknown. Study-level findings and limits: Naive, central memory and Treg TCRB repertoires appeared more alike in patients than in healthy donors.

Sequencing used naive CD4+ T cells from blood. The sequence derives from a woman aged 18-29 years in good health.

The CDR3 region is CASSPPPQGEGEKLFF. CDR3 sequence (DNA): TGTGCCAGCTCACCCCCACCCCAGGGGGAGGGTGAAAAACTGTTTTTT. The chain combines TRBV18 with TRBJ1-4; TRBD1 agrees at 7 bases. Germline lookup yields CDR1 KGHSH and CDR2 LQKENI. J lost 7 bases, V lost 3 bases, and 11 bases had no gene match. The CDR3 runs 16 residues.